These T cell receptor beta chains were read from a single sample in a study of blood T cell repertoires in COVID-19. Method: immunoSEQ multiplex PCR; TCRdb's copy keeps in-frame clones and lacks some. The table includes more than 95,000 clones, roughly nine tenths detected once. Sample: peripheral blood. The receptors were gathered from a human donor in a cohort sampled during active COVID-19. Both conserved end residues are part of each CDR3.

V gene	J gene	CDR3 protein
TRBV28	TRBJ2-7	CASLAGGFVYEQYF
TRBV28	TRBJ1-6	CAITGQNNSPLHF
TRBV28	TRBJ1-2	CASSLEGATIYGYTF
TRBV5-1	TRBJ2-7	CASSLGQDYEQYF
TRBV7-9	TRBJ2-7	CASSLVQTSYEQYF
TRBV7-8	TRBJ2-1	CASRQGPHPNNEQFF
TRBV27	TRBJ2-7	CASLGPGDSYEQYF
TRBV28	TRBJ2-2	CASSLLAGAGELFF
TRBV24-1	TRBJ2-1	CATSDLTLAGRHEQFF
TRBV6-2/TRBV6-3	TRBJ2-1	CASSPGLAGARRFF
TRBV28	TRBJ2-1	CASIRVNEQFF
TRBV5-6	TRBJ2-3	CASSLTSGRVTDTQYF
TRBV6-1	TRBJ2-3	CASSERGTGTDTQYF
TRBV19	TRBJ2-5	CASSPGSGGGAETQYF
TRBV28	TRBJ2-7	CASSPDRGMDEQYF
TRBV11-3	TRBJ1-6	CASSLGRLNSPLHF
TRBV5-1	TRBJ2-3	CASSPSLRQGAGDTQYF
TRBV6-5	TRBJ1-2	CATRDRRYGYTF
TRBV2	TRBJ2-2	CASSEQFNTGELFF
TRBV5-6	TRBJ2-5	CASSLAGISGKETQYF
TRBV5-1	TRBJ1-1	CASSPDRGGWTEAFF
TRBV29-1	TRBJ1-2	CSFQSVYGYTF
TRBV5-4	TRBJ1-6	CASSFRTGDSPLHF
TRBV9	TRBJ2-7	CASSRDRGTPYEQYF
TRBV24-1	TRBJ1-5	CATQPNDRDRESPQHF
TRBV7-7	TRBJ2-5	CASSQGRFVLQETQYF
TRBV4-1	TRBJ2-7	CASSQVRTGWHSYEQYF
TRBV5-8	TRBJ1-5	CASSSQGNQPQHF
TRBV12-3/TRBV12-4	TRBJ1-1	CASSLRVNTEAFF
TRBV28	TRBJ1-2	CASSFGDSRNYGYTF
TRBV10-3	TRBJ2-3	CAISTGLAGITDTQYF
TRBV6-2/TRBV6-3	TRBJ2-1	CASSYSSGKTYNEQFF
TRBV18	TRBJ1-1	CASSPDSNTEAFF
TRBV15	TRBJ2-1	CATSRGEGFDYNEQFF
TRBV5-1	TRBJ2-5	CASSTEGETQYF
TRBV11-3	TRBJ2-1	CASSFSGDYNEQFF
TRBV27	TRBJ1-2	CASGKFGLRDRGSGYTF
TRBV28	TRBJ2-1	CASSLGGAALYNEQFF
TRBV28	TRBJ1-1	CASSLLQGLRGYTEAFF
TRBV27	TRBJ1-1	CASSPGTEWNTEAFF
TRBV24-1	TRBJ2-1	CATSDLGRGYNEQFF
TRBV29-1	TRBJ2-2	CSVEGLAGGLGTGELFF
TRBV19	TRBJ2-5	CASSRAGVQETQYF
TRBV6-5	TRBJ1-6	CASSPGQGMNSPLHF
TRBV6-4	TRBJ2-2	CASSDSTAGPTGELFF
TRBV5-1	TRBJ2-5	CASRLDRGRGETQYF
TRBV5-4	TRBJ1-2	CASSAGTDYGYTF
TRBV5-1	TRBJ2-3	CASSSGGATDTQYF
TRBV4-3	TRBJ1-2	CASSQRIGQTTGYTF
TRBV18	TRBJ2-3	CASSPAFLGGSTDTQYF
TRBV6-5	TRBJ1-4	CAGTGTNNEKLFF
TRBV27	TRBJ2-7	CASSFAGGPYEQYF